A single sample is the source of the 16 T cell receptor beta chains below, sequenced in a study of vaccination effects on CD4 cells after COVID-19. Which antigens these TCRs recognize remains unknown. Ahead of sequencing, the ViraFEST assay grew antigen-specific CD4+ T cells using viral peptide pools. Culture lasted roughly 9 days before CD4+ T cell isolation. Two-dose BNT162b2 or mRNA-1273 vaccination was given to participants. Here immunoSEQ multiplex PCR was the method, and the copy in TCRdb shows in-frame clones only, minus some. Here the sample spans just under 60,000 clones, about 78% being singletons. This sample comprised CD4+ T cells from PBMCs cultured with HCoV-OC43 spike peptides, obtained after COVID-19 vaccination. The subset here: HCoV-OC43 spike overlapping peptide pool stimulation. These TCRs come from a human donor who received a COVID-19 vaccine.

This chain uses TRBV5-1 with TRBJ2-5, with 8 bases aligning to TRBD2. CDR1 SGHRS and CDR2 YFSETQ come from the germline V gene. This CDR3 is built from 14 residues. Losses at the gene ends were 1 base for V and 4 bases for J; bases not matched to a gene: 3. The CDR3 bases are TGCGCCAGCAGCTTGCGGGGGGGACGAGAGACCCAGTACTTC. This gives the protein CASSLRGGRETQYF.

The chain couples TRBV5-6 to TRBJ1-2; the D is unclear. Germline CDR1 is SGHDT and CDR2 is YYEEEE. The V gene lost 1 base and the J gene lost 7 bases, with 11 bases spanning the gap. This CDR3 is built from 13 residues. The CDR3 DNA is TGTGCCAGCAGCTTGTCTGAGGATCGTGGCTACACCTTC. It codes for CASSLSEDRGYTF.

The chain carries TRBV5-1 and TRBJ2-2; D gene unclear. V dropped 6 bases and J dropped 0 bases, with 18 bases sitting between them. CDR3 length equals 17 residues. Per germline, CDR1 SGHRS and CDR2 YFSETQ. This CDR3 is CASTERSVRPNTGELFF. CDR3 nucleotides: TGCGCCAGCACCGAGAGGAGCGTCCGTCCGAACACCGGGGAGCTGTTTTTT.

This clone was recorded once. The chain carries TRBV7-9 and TRBJ1-5, with TRBD1 as a possible D gene (5 bases). This CDR3 contains 13 residues. Germline CDR1 and CDR2: SEHNR and FQNEAQ (reference sequence). With 1 base removed from V and 6 bases from J, the gap between germline ends came to 7 bases. The DNA of the CDR3 is TGTGCCAGCAGCTTAGGGGGGTCTCAGCCCCAGCATTTT. It is translated as CASSLGGSQPQHF.

The chain has TRBV19 and TRBJ1-4, with 8 positions matching TRBD1. CDR3 size: 13 residues. Trimming removed 10 bases from V and 4 bases from J; junction bases left unmatched: 5. CDR1 and CDR2 (germline): LNHDA, SQIVND (reference sequence). CDR3 amino acids: CATKDRGNEKLFF. The CDR3 bases are TGTGCCACCAAAGACAGGGGTAATGAAAAACTGTTTTTT.

The chain carries TRBV5-6 and TRBJ1-6; D remains ambiguous. The CDR3 is 13 amino acids. In germline, CDR1 is SGHDT, CDR2 YYEEEE. V dropped 1 base and J dropped 5 bases, with 4 bases sitting between them. CDR3 in amino acids: CASSLQDNSPLHF. In DNA form, the CDR3 reads TGTGCCAGCAGCTTGCAGGATAATTCACCCCTCCACTTT. Variable domain in full (rest from reference TRBV5-6 and TRBJ1-6): DAGVTQSPTHLIKTRGQQVTLRCSPKSGHDTVSWYQQALGQGPQFIFQYYEEEERQRGNFPDRFSGHQFPNYSSELNVNALLLGDSALYLCASSLQDNSPLHFGNGTRLTVT.

The chain joins TRBV10-3 to TRBJ1-2, with D tentatively TRBD1 (6 bases). Germline CDR1 reads ENHRY; CDR2 reads SYGVKD. Trimming shortened V by 2 bases and J by 5 bases, and 15 bases separated the two germline ends. The CDR3 is 15 residues long. In nucleotides, the CDR3 is TGTGCCATCAGTGAGAGGGGGACGGACCCTTATGGCTACACCTTC. It is translated as CAISERGTDPYGYTF.

The chain couples TRBV7-7 to TRBJ2-7, with 7 bases that match TRBD2. The ends lost 1 base at V and 3 bases at J; junction bases unmatched: 9. The CDR3 is made up of 16 amino acids. Germline CDR1 reads SSHAT; CDR2 reads FNYEAQ (reference sequence). The CDR3 spells CASSLDLGGGGYEQYV. The CDR3 DNA sequence: TGTGCCAGCAGCTTAGATTTAGGTGGCGGGGGCTACGAGCAGTACGTC.

The V and J genes are TRBV19 and TRBJ2-7; a possible D gene is TRBD1 (6 bases). Germline lookup yields CDR1 LNHDA and CDR2 SQIVND (reference sequence). The CDR3 is 13 residues long. Trimming left V 5 bases short and J 4 bases short, with 12 bases between. CDR3 residues: CASSLRTGYEQYV. CDR3 in DNA: TGTGCCAGTAGTCTTCGCACAGGGTACGAGCAGTACGTC.

In DNA, the CDR3 is TGTGCCAGCAGCTCCGGACTAGCGGGGGCCGAGGAAGAGACCCAGTACTTC. It specifies CASSSGLAGAEEETQYF. The J gene is TRBJ2-5, the V gene TRBV7-3; 13 nucleotides line up with TRBD2. After removal of 4 bases from V and 3 bases from J, the junction contained 8 bases not matched to a gene. The germline CDR1 and CDR2 sequences are SGHTA and FQGTGA. This CDR3 region has 17 residues.

The V call is TRBV2, the J call TRBJ1-5, with D unclear. The CDR3 length is 13 residues. Germline CDR1 reads SNHLY; CDR2 reads FYNNEI. Trimming stripped 2 bases from V and 4 bases from J, with 6 bases between. The CDR3 DNA reads as TGTGCCAGCAGTGAACAGGATAATCAGCCCCAGCATTTT. It specifies CASSEQDNQPQHF.

The chain recombines TRBV5-1 with TRBJ2-1; perhaps TRBD1 as D (5 bases). Germline CDR1 reads SGHRS; CDR2 reads YFSETQ. The V end lost 2 bases, the J end lost 9 bases, and 18 bases lay between the germline ends. The CDR3 is made up of 15 amino acids. CDR3 nucleotides: TGCGCCAGCAGCTTCAAGGGGCATCATTCAAGTGAGCAGTTCTTC. Translating gives CASSFKGHHSSEQFF.

The chain joins TRBV10-1 to TRBJ2-2, with a possible D match to TRBD2 (5 bases). CDR1 WNHNN and CDR2 SYGVQD come from the germline V gene (reference sequence). V was pared by 8 bases and J by 1 base, with 8 bases between. The CDR3 runs 13 residues. CDR3 in amino acids: CASSGRNTGELFF. Written as DNA, the CDR3 is TGCGCCAGCTCTGGGAGGAACACCGGGGAGCTGTTTTTT.

The chain employs TRBV7-8 and TRBJ1-1, with 7 positions matching TRBD1. The germline CDR1 and CDR2 sequences are SGHVS and FQNEAQ. CDR3 length: 15 amino acids. The V segment lost 4 bases and the J segment 5 bases; nucleotides outside the gene matches: 10. This chain's CDR3 is CASSSRQGGETEAFF. The CDR3 DNA follows: TGTGCCAGCAGCTCCCGACAGGGCGGGGAGACTGAAGCTTTCTTT.

The CDR3 DNA sequence: TGTGCCAGCTCCCCGGGGATTGGTGAAAAACTGTTTTTT. Its protein product is CASSPGIGEKLFF. This chain connects TRBV18 to TRBJ1-4; D is unclear. Trimming removed 6 bases from V and 7 bases from J, with 12 bases in between. CDR3 size: 13 residues. Germline V CDR1 and CDR2: KGHSH, LQKENI.

The chain couples TRBV29-1 to TRBJ1-2, with D hard to call. This CDR3 is 11 amino acids long. Trimming removed 4 bases at V and 4 bases at J, with 7 bases between. Germline V CDR1 and CDR2: SQVTM, ANQGSEA. CDR3 in amino acids: CSVAEIYGYTF. DNA for the CDR3: TGCAGCGTTGCCGAAATCTATGGCTACACCTTC.